Listed here are 2 T cell receptor beta chains from one sample, sequenced in a study of CD8+ T cells in alopecia areata. The treatment was: oral pan-JAK inhibitor, 5-10 mg twice daily. cDNA prepared by RNA extraction and subsequent reverse transcription served as the template for sequencing. Data came from immunoSEQ multiplex PCR; TCRdb stores just in-frame clones and leaves some out. Of approximately 170,000 clones listed, around three fifths are singletons. This specimen consisted of CD4+ T cells sorted from blood, obtained at week 24, from a patient treated with tofacitinib. The receptor source for this set is a human donor with alopecia areata.

Sample share makes this clone medium-sized. V and J are TRBV10-3 and TRBJ2-6; unclear D gene. There are 14 residues in the CDR3. Germline CDR1 is ENHRY and CDR2 is SYGVKD. V was clipped by 2 bases and J by 2 bases, with 4 bases between them. In DNA, the CDR3 is TGTGCCATCAGTGAGACTCCTGGGGCCAACGTCCTGACTTTC. It yields the protein CAISETPGANVLTF.

This clone was found once. This chain uses TRBV6-6 with TRBJ2-7; TRBD1 aligns across 7 bases. The germline V gene encodes CDR1 MNHNY and CDR2 SVGAGI (reference sequence). The CDR3 totals 12 residues. The J segment lost 6 bases and the V segment lost 4 bases, leaving 3 bases of the junction unmatched. In nucleotides, the CDR3 is TGTGCCAGCAGTTTCAACAGGGGCGAGCAGTACTTC. Encoded protein: CASSFNRGEQYF.